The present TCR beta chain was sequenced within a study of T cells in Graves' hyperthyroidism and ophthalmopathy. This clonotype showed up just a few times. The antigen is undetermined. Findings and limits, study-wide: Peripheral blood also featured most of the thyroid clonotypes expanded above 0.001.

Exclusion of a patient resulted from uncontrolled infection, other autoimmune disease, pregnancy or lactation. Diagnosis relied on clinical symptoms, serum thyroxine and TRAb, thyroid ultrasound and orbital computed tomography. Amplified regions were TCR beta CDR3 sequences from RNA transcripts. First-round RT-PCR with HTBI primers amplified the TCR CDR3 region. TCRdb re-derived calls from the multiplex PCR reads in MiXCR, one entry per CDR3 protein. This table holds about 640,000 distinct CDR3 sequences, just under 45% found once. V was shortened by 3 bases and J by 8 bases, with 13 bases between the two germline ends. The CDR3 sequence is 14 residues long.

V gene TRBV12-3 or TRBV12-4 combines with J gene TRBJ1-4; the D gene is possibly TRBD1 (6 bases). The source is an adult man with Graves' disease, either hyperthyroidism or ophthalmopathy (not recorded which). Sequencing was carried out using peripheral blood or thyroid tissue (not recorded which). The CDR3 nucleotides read TGTGCCAGCAGTTTCTCAGGGGAGAGGGAAAAACTGTTTTTT. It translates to CASSFSGEREKLFF.